This TCR beta chain was captured in a study of blood T cell repertoires in COVID-19. Whole-study context: Sites in the United States, Italy and Spain provided acute and convalescent COVID-19 samples. The analysed material was cDNA or gDNA that came from T cells, B-cell-depleted T cells, or PBMCs.

CDR1 is MNHNS and CDR2 is SASEGT in the germline V gene. Trimming took 2 bases from V and 2 from J, leaving 18 bases between them. CDR3 size: 17 residues. Authors' analysis steps: Reference gene primer amplification gave estimated nucleated cell counts. Profiling relied on immunoSEQ multiplex PCR, and the TCRdb table lists in-frame clones only, not all of them. V and J calls and clone size are those listed in that table; D and trimming were worked out from the DNA. The data hold 50,000 to 80,000 clones, with around 83% observed a single time. The sample consisted of peripheral blood. This receptor was identified in a man aged 45 to 65 with active COVID-19. The genes are TRBV6-1 and TRBJ1-2; tentative D call: TRBD1 (5 bases). The CDR3 region is CASSERAGGASNYGYTF. CDR3 DNA sequence: TGTGCCAGCAGTGAAAGGGCCGGCGGGGCTTCCAACTATGGCTACACCTTC.